This T cell receptor (beta chain) stems from a study of blood T cell repertoires in COVID-19 (dated by TCRdb to the early 2020s). Background on the whole study: Collaborator samples came from the United States, Italy and Spain and covered acute and convalescent phases of COVID-19. The material from the prospective study consisted of cDNA or gDNA derived from T cells, B-cell-depleted T cells, or PBMCs. Deeply sampled blood TCRbeta repertoires from subjects exposed to, actively infected with, or recovered from COVID-19 were included in the dataset. A freely available public database, intended as a resource for researchers studying the immune response to SARS-CoV-2, is where the repertoires were released. The samples were drawn from the first 160 participants of the ongoing ImmuneRACE study and from 950 to 1,500 subjects provided by 6 global collaborators. A de-identified subject ID, COVID-19 status, age in years and sex were almost always included in the sample metadata. Where available, HLA class I and class II types were obtained from metadata supplied by the sample provider rather than from assay-based typing.

On the study overall, not on this receptor specifically: The amount of clinical and demographic metadata varied by source and participant and was provided uncurated.

CDR3 length: 19 amino acids, cysteine to phenylalanine. The kept DNA is CDR3 alone, 57 bases in frame from the first base. CDR1 and CDR2 are drawn from the germline V gene: MDHEN, SYDVKM. The germline V and J ends show losses of 4 bases and 0 bases respectively, and no gene match explains 13 bases of the junction. This clone was recorded once. The antigen it recognizes is unknown. Base qualities were left out, and no much larger clone turns up one base away. The immunoSEQ Assay, a bias-controlled multiplex PCR, was used to amplify TCRbeta CDR3 regions from genomic DNA. On the study's bioinformatics: Within the assay, amplification of reference gene primers was used to estimate how many nucleated cells each sample contained. Sequence reads were collapsed and filtered to measure the absolute abundance of every unique TCRbeta CDR3 rearrangement. For each sample, productive Simpson clonality was calculated as the square root of Simpson's diversity index over productive rearrangements. In TCRdb, the immuneACCESS table is reduced to in-frame sequences with V and J assigned. These tables do not hold every clone; where another copy was compared, an unresolved V gene accounts for under half, and the others remain unexplained. V, J and clone size reflect that table, while D and trimming were determined from the DNA. The sample table contains 55,000 to 80,000 clones; only one count was recorded for around 87% of them. Of the sample, 1% falls within the top ten clones.

Each collaborating institution followed its own protocols to collect whole blood in K2EDTA tubes. For TCRbeta analysis, collaborators shipped samples as frozen whole blood, isolated PBMCs, or DNA extracted from either of those sample types. This TCR derives from a man between 65 and 80 years old with acute or convalescent COVID-19. What was sequenced was peripheral blood. The V and J genes are TRBV28 and TRBJ1-5; 9 central nucleotides agree with TRBD1. The CDR3 protein sequence reads: CASSSTTGTGLYSNQPQHF. The sequenced DNA is TGTGCCAGCAGTTCGACCACCGGGACAGGGTTGTATAGCAATCAGCCCCAGCATTTT.